This T cell receptor (beta chain) appears in the sequencing data of a study of OX40 agonist ivuxolimab in advanced cancers. On the study more broadly: Patients in the trial were receiving intravenous ivuxolimab every 2 weeks, at doses of 0.01 to 10 mg/kg. The dose-escalation group included hepatocellular carcinoma, melanoma, renal cell carcinoma and head and neck cancer. Study observations and caveats: The expanded peripheral T cells' antigen specificity was not determined. Some patients who did not respond also had low normalized T-cell clonal expansion.

The repertoire was sequenced with immunoSEQ multiplex PCR; TCRdb's copy has only in-frame clones and lacks some. Among about 80,000 clones, 94% were seen once, and the ten largest hold about 11%. Details on this clone: Its matching antigen is unknown.

The germline V gene encodes CDR1 MNHNS and CDR2 SASEGT. The V gene lost 4 bases and the J gene lost 0 bases, with 10 bases spanning the gap. This CDR3 has 15 residues. The sequencing used CD4+ or CD8+ T cells sorted from blood, collected in a trial of the OX40 agonist ivuxolimab. This clonotype originated in an adult with an advanced solid tumor such as melanoma, head and neck, liver or kidney cancer. V is TRBV6-1 and J is TRBJ1-5, with a weak D call TRBD1 (6 bases). The CDR3 here is CASSGGQFSNQPQHF. DNA for the CDR3: TGTGCCAGCAGTGGAGGACAGTTTAGCAATCAGCCCCAGCATTTT.